Listed here are 26 T cell receptor beta chains from one sample, sequenced in a study of cytomegalovirus exposure and HLA in healthy donors. The assay was immunoSEQ multiplex PCR, and TCRdb's table has in-frame clones only and misses some. The table includes 100,000 to 120,000 clones, over 85% detected once. Input material: PBMCs. These receptors originate from a woman younger than 30 in good health and CMV-seronegative.

The chain employs TRBV19 and TRBJ1-6; no clear D gene. CDR3 length: 14 residues. Germline V lookup: CDR1 LNHDA, CDR2 SQIVND (reference sequence). The V end lost 4 bases, the J end lost 9 bases, and 13 bases lay between the germline ends. The CDR3 loop is CASSTGIIGSPLHF. DNA for the CDR3: TGTGCCAGTAGTACCGGGATCATAGGTTCACCCCTCCACTTT.

This clone was picked up one time. CDR3 nucleotides: TGTGCCAGCAGCCACCTCCAGGGCTACGAGCAGTACTTC. This translates into CASSHLQGYEQYF. The chain employs TRBV14 and TRBJ2-7, with a possible D match to TRBD1 (5 bases). The CDR3 has 13 residues. V was trimmed by 3 bases and J by 3 bases, leaving 9 bases between them. The germline V gene encodes CDR1 SGHDN and CDR2 FVKESK.

As DNA, the CDR3 is TGTGCCAGCAGTGAGTGGGCTAGCGGAAACAATGAGCAGTTCTTC. Amino acid sequence: CASSEWASGNNEQFF. This chain links TRBV6-4 with TRBJ2-1; TRBD2 matches at 7 bases. V was pared by 3 bases and J by 5 bases, with 7 bases of the junction left unmatched. The CDR3 spans 15 residues. CDR1 is MRHNA, CDR2 SNTAGT, per germline.

The gene calls are TRBV9 and TRBJ2-2; D is perhaps TRBD1 (6 bases). The CDR3 is made up of 13 amino acids. CDR1 and CDR2 (germline): SGDLS, YYNGEE. Trimming pared 3 bases from V and 13 bases from J, leaving 16 bases between. The DNA for the CDR3 is TGTGCCAGCAGCGCCCTGGGACACGAGGTGCTGTTTTTT. Translated, it gives CASSALGHEVLFF.

The gene calls are TRBV5-4 and TRBJ1-4; D unresolved. Germline V gives CDR1 SGHNT, CDR2 YYREEE (reference sequence). Deletions cut 3 bases from V and 0 bases from J, with 6 bases between. This CDR3 is built from 14 residues. The DNA for the CDR3 is TGTGCCAGCAGCTCTCAGGCAACTAATGAAAAACTGTTTTTT. It yields the protein CASSSQATNEKLFF.

As concerns this clone: Other DNA sequences of this sample code for an identical CDR3. CDR3 DNA sequence: TGTGCCTGGAGTCCCGGCACTGAAGCTTTCTTT. It translates to CAWSPGTEAFF. The chain recombines TRBV30 with TRBJ1-1; D call uncertain. Deletions cut 2 bases from V and 4 bases from J, with 5 bases between. Per germline, CDR1 GTSNPN and CDR2 SVGIG (reference sequence). CDR3 size: 11 residues.

This rearrangement joins TRBV2 to TRBJ2-5, with a weak D call TRBD1 (5 bases). CDR1 SNHLY and CDR2 FYNNEI come from the germline V gene. The germline V and J ends were trimmed by 6 bases and 1 base, with 9 bases remaining between them. CDR3 length: 13 residues. Here the CDR3 reads CASRSTVQETQYF. The CDR3 nucleotides read TGTGCCAGCAGATCGACAGTCCAAGAGACCCAGTACTTC.

DNA of the CDR3: TGTGCCAGCAGTTTTCGCGGGGTTGAAGGGACCCAGTACTTC. This codes for CASSFRGVEGTQYF. This chain joins TRBV27 and TRBJ2-5; D is perhaps TRBD2 (6 bases). Trimming stripped 3 bases from V and 7 bases from J, with 15 bases between. The CDR3 loop spans 14 amino acids. In germline, CDR1 is MNHEY, CDR2 SMNVEV (reference sequence).

The gene calls are TRBV4-3 and TRBJ1-6; 7 bases line up with TRBD1. The length of the CDR3 is 15 residues. The germline V gene encodes CDR1 LGHNA and CDR2 YSLEER. The J segment lost 5 bases and the V segment lost 3 bases, leaving 4 bases of the junction unmatched. Here the CDR3 reads CASSQLTGNNSPLHF. The CDR3 coding sequence is TGCGCCAGCAGCCAGCTGACAGGGAATAATTCACCCCTCCACTTT.

The gene calls are TRBV15 and TRBJ1-2, with 9 bases that match TRBD1. CDR3 length: 19 amino acids. V shed 5 bases, J shed 6 bases, and the junction held 22 bases outside the gene matches. Germline values: CDR1 LNHNV, CDR2 YYDKDF (reference sequence). CDR3 nucleotides: TGTGCCACCAGCGTCCAACCACAGGGGGCAGGTCGTTTTACTGATGGCTACACCTTC. Its protein is CATSVQPQGAGRFTDGYTF.

The chain employs TRBV12-5 and TRBJ2-7, with TRBD2 matching over 7 bases. The V and J ends lost 7 bases and 2 bases, in that order; junction bases with no gene match: 8. Germline lookup yields CDR1 LGHNT and CDR2 FRNRAP. This CDR3 spans 14 amino acids. The CDR3 loop is CASAQGGVAYEQYF. The CDR3 region has the DNA TGTGCTAGTGCCCAGGGAGGGGTTGCCTACGAGCAGTACTTC.

V usage is TRBV19 and J usage is TRBJ2-7, with TRBD1 matching 8 bases. The CDR3 consists of 15 residues. With 6 bases clipped from V and 2 bases from J, the junction kept 9 bases outside the gene matches. Germline loops: CDR1 LNHDA, CDR2 SQIVND (reference sequence). The CDR3 protein is CASRVGGQDTYEQYF. The CDR3 nucleotides read TGTGCCAGTAGGGTCGGGGGACAGGACACCTACGAGCAGTACTTC.

This clone was observed a handful of times. This sequence joins TRBV5-1 and TRBJ1-6; weak D call: TRBD1 (5 bases). Germline values: CDR1 SGHRS, CDR2 YFSETQ. The CDR3 totals 16 residues. Trimming shortened V by 6 bases and J by 7 bases, and 20 bases separated the two germline ends. Here the CDR3 reads CASTWGVGQPNSPLHF. CDR3 nucleotides: TGCGCCAGCACTTGGGGCGTTGGGCAGCCCAATTCACCCCTCCACTTT.

CDR3 in amino acids: CASSFPNEQYF. CDR3 in DNA: TGTGCCAGCAGCTTCCCCAACGAGCAGTACTTC. The genes are TRBV5-4 and TRBJ2-7; D is uncertain. V lost 2 bases to trimming and J lost 5 bases, with 5 bases between them. The CDR3 sequence is 11 residues long. Germline CDR1 and CDR2: SGHNT and YYREEE (reference sequence).

This chain connects TRBV27 to TRBJ2-5; TRBD1 matches 9 bases. In germline, CDR1 is MNHEY, CDR2 SMNVEV (reference sequence). V was clipped by 6 bases and J by 5 bases; unmatched bases: 4. The CDR3 runs to 13 residues. The CDR3 DNA sequence: TGTGCCAGCAGGGGGACAGGGCGGGAGACCCAGTACTTC. It specifies CASRGTGRETQYF.

The rearrangement uses TRBV6-6 and TRBJ1-6, with unresolved D. Germline V CDR1 and CDR2: MNHNY, SVGAGI (reference sequence). V was trimmed by 6 bases and J by 7 bases, leaving 19 bases between them. This CDR3 is 16 amino acids long. CDR3 sequence reads: CASSRSSGSGNSPLHF. CDR3 sequence (DNA): TGTGCCAGCAGCCGGAGCTCCGGGAGTGGAAATTCACCCCTCCACTTT.

The V gene is TRBV4-3, the J gene TRBJ2-5, with TRBD2 matching over 11 bases. This CDR3 has 21 amino acids. The J segment lost 0 bases and the V segment lost 3 bases, leaving 18 bases of the junction unmatched. Per germline, CDR1 LGHNA and CDR2 YSLEER. The CDR3 sequence is CASSQRWPGLAGISYQETQYF. CDR3 DNA: TGCGCCAGCAGCCAGCGGTGGCCCGGACTAGCGGGCATCTCGTACCAAGAGACCCAGTACTTC.

The chain is built from TRBV4-3 and TRBJ2-2; D gene ambiguous. The CDR3 spans 14 residues. V gave up 0 bases and J gave up 4 bases, with 6 bases separating them. The germline CDR1 and CDR2 sequences are LGHNA and YSLEER. The CDR3: CASSQDYGTGELFF. The CDR3 region has the DNA TGCGCCAGCAGCCAAGATTACGGCACCGGGGAGCTGTTTTTT.

This clone was observed a single time. J is TRBJ2-2 and V is TRBV6-1, with 7 bases that match TRBD1. The ends lost 5 bases at V and 3 bases at J; junction bases unmatched: 3. The CDR3 sequence is 14 residues long. Germline lookup yields CDR1 MNHNS and CDR2 SASEGT. In DNA, the CDR3 is TGTGCCAGCAGTTATCAGGGGGACACCGGGGAGCTGTTTTTT. Protein sequence: CASSYQGDTGELFF.

The chain employs TRBV5-6 and TRBJ2-7; D call uncertain. The CDR3 consists of 16 residues. V lost 0 bases and J lost 0, with 13 bases in between. Germline CDR1 is SGHDT and CDR2 is YYEEEE. In DNA form, the CDR3 reads TGTGCCAGCAGCTTGGCCACGGTGAGAAACTCCTACGAGCAGTACTTC. Its translation is CASSLATVRNSYEQYF.

This sequence joins TRBV7-8 and TRBJ1-3, with 7 nucleotides matching TRBD1. Trimming cost V 5 bases and J 5 bases; bases outside gene matches: 15. From germline, CDR1 is SGHVS and CDR2 FQNEAQ. The length of the CDR3 is 17 residues. The DNA for the CDR3 is TGTGCCAGCAGCACCCACGTTTTGACAGGGAACAGAAACACCATATATTTT. It codes for CASSTHVLTGNRNTIYF.

This chain connects TRBV10-2 to TRBJ2-7; 8 bases are a match to TRBD1. This CDR3 is 14 amino acids long. The germline V gene has CDR1 WSHSY and CDR2 SAAADI. With V trimmed by 0 bases and J by 7 bases, 5 bases remained unmatched. CDR3: CASSESRGRMEQYF. The CDR3 DNA follows: TGCGCCAGCAGTGAGTCCAGGGGGCGCATGGAGCAGTACTTC.

In this sample, this clone turned up once. This CDR3 is CASSVGTGWETEAFF. The CDR3 DNA is TGTGCCAGCAGCGTAGGGACAGGGTGGGAAACTGAAGCTTTCTTT. The chain uses TRBV9 and TRBJ1-1; 8 bases are shared with TRBD1. The CDR3 is 15 amino acids. Germline V lookup: CDR1 SGDLS, CDR2 YYNGEE. J gave up 5 bases and V 0 bases, and 6 bases lay outside the gene matches.

V and J are TRBV4-3 and TRBJ2-2, with 8 positions matching TRBD1. J gave up 6 bases and V 1 base, and 10 bases lay outside the gene matches. Germline CDR1 LGHNA, CDR2 YSLEER. The length of the CDR3 is 17 residues. The CDR3, as DNA: TGCGCCAGCAGCCAAGGGGTCTCGGACAGGGTTCCCGGGGAGCTGTTTTTT. This codes for CASSQGVSDRVPGELFF.

The rearrangement joins TRBV11-3 to TRBJ2-1; the match to TRBD2 covers 12 bases. CDR3 length: 16 residues. CDR1 is SGHNT and CDR2 is YENEEA in the germline V gene. Trimming at V came to 2 bases and at J to 7 bases, leaving 6 bases not matched to a gene. CDR3 nucleotides: TGTGCCAGCAGCTTAAGAGGACTAGCGGGAAGGAATGAGCAGTTCTTC. Amino acids: CASSLRGLAGRNEQFF.

The chain has TRBV7-2 and TRBJ1-2; tentative D call: TRBD1 (6 bases). The CDR3 runs to 13 residues. Trimming took 5 bases from V and 3 from J, leaving 10 bases between them. Germline CDR1 reads SGHTA; CDR2 reads FQGNSA. The CDR3 region has the DNA TGTGCCAGCAGCGAAGGGGGTTACTATGGCTACACCTTC. This gives the protein CASSEGGYYGYTF.